These T cell receptor beta chains were read from a single sample in a study of a mutant IDH1 vaccine in newly diagnosed glioma. Method: immunoSEQ multiplex PCR; TCRdb's copy keeps in-frame clones and lacks some. The table includes 32,000 or so clones, around 90% detected once. These TCRs' antigens remain unknown. The sequences come from peripheral blood mononuclear cells (PBMCs), collected from a glioma patient whose treatment included an IDH1 peptide vaccine. The receptors were sampled from a woman in her forties with glioma. Some clones in this sample may be carry-over from other donors' samples. Both conserved end residues are part of each CDR3. D genes are given only for firm matches. Size values are once, few and many counts, or a class for expanded clones, and some rows have none.

CDR3: CATSRDPRGTVPYATNEKLFF
DNA: TGTGCCACCAGCAGAGATCCAAGGGGCACGGTTCCCTATGCAACTAATGAAAAACTGTTTTTT
size: NA
J: TRBJ1-4
V: TRBV15
D: NA

CDR3: CASNWDRGGEAFF
DNA: TGTGCCAGTAATTGGGACAGGGGGGGCGAAGCTTTCTTT
size: NA
J: TRBJ1-1
V: TRBV11-2
D: TRBD1

CDR3: CASSDLAGQGYSPLHF
DNA: TGTGCCAGCAGTGATTTGGCCGGACAGGGGTATTCACCCCTCCACTTT
size: few
J: TRBJ1-6
V: TRBV2
D: TRBD1

CDR3: CSVEANTDTQYF
DNA: TGCAGCGTTGAGGCTAACACAGATACGCAGTATTTT
size: NA
J: TRBJ2-3
V: TRBV29-1
D: NA

CDR3: CASDHMNTEAFF
DNA: TGTGCCAGCGACCATATGAACACTGAAGCTTTCTTT
size: NA
J: TRBJ1-1
V: TRBV11-2
D: NA

CDR3: CASSLGGKEAFF
DNA: TGCGCCAGCAGCCTCGGGGGGAAGGAAGCTTTCTTT
size: NA
J: TRBJ1-1
V: TRBV5-1
D: NA

CDR3: CASSPTPNYGYTF
DNA: TGCGCCAGCAGCCCTACTCCTAACTATGGCTACACCTTC
size: NA
J: TRBJ1-2
V: TRBV5-1
D: NA

CDR3: CASSQVRGAYEQYF
DNA: TGTGCCAGCAGCCAAGTGCGCGGAGCCTACGAGCAGTACTTC
size: NA
J: TRBJ2-7
V: TRBV14
D: NA

CDR3: CASSLGVTSYNEQFF
DNA: TGTGCCAGCAGTTTGGGGGTCACATCCTACAATGAGCAGTTCTTC
size: NA
J: TRBJ2-1
V: TRBV28
D: NA

CDR3: CASSFSARGAGTQYF
DNA: TGTGCCAGCAGCTTCTCAGCGCGAGGGGCGGGGACCCAGTACTTC
size: NA
J: TRBJ2-5
V: TRBV11-2
D: NA

CDR3: CASSQFQTGLAGPSSGANVLTF
DNA: TGTGCCAGCAGTCAATTTCAGACGGGACTAGCGGGACCATCGTCTGGGGCCAACGTCCTGACTTTC
size: NA
J: TRBJ2-6
V: TRBV27
D: TRBD2

CDR3: CASSSGGGLRLSEQFF
DNA: TGTGCCAGCTCCTCCGGGGGGGGACTAAGGTTGAGTGAGCAGTTCTTC
size: NA
J: TRBJ2-1
V: TRBV27
D: TRBD2

CDR3: CASSPRFEGGLVTQYF
DNA: TGTGCCAGCAGCCCCCGTTTTGAGGGTGGTTTAGTGACCCAGTACTTC
size: once
J: TRBJ2-5
V: TRBV9
D: NA

CDR3: CASRKGSPLHF
DNA: TGCGCCAGCAGAAAGGGGTCACCCCTCCACTTT
size: NA
J: TRBJ1-6
V: TRBV10-1
D: NA

CDR3: CASSPSSGRWEQYF
DNA: TGTGCCAGCAGTCCTTCTAGCGGGAGGTGGGAGCAGTACTTC
size: NA
J: TRBJ2-7
V: TRBV7-9
D: TRBD2

CDR3: CASSPGQVKGDTQYF
DNA: TGTGCCAGCAGCCCGGGACAGGTTAAGGGGGATACGCAGTATTTT
size: NA
J: TRBJ2-3
V: TRBV7-3
D: TRBD1

CDR3: CAISESQGANYGYTF
DNA: TGTGCCATCAGTGAGTCTCAGGGGGCGAACTATGGCTACACCTTC
size: NA
J: TRBJ1-2
V: TRBV10-3
D: TRBD1